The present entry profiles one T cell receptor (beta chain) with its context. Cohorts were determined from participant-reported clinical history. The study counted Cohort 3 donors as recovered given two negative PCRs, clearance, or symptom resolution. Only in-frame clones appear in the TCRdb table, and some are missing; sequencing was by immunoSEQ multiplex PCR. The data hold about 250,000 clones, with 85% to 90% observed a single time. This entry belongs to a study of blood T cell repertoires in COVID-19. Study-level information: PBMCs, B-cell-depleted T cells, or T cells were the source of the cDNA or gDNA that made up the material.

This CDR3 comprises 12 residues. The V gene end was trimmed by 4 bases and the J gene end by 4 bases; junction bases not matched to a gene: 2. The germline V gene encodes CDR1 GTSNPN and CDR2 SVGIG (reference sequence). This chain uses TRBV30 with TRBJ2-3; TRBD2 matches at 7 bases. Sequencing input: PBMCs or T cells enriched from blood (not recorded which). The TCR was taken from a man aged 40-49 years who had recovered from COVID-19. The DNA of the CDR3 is TGTGCCTGGAAAAGCGGGGCAGATACGCAGTATTTT. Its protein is CAWKSGADTQYF.